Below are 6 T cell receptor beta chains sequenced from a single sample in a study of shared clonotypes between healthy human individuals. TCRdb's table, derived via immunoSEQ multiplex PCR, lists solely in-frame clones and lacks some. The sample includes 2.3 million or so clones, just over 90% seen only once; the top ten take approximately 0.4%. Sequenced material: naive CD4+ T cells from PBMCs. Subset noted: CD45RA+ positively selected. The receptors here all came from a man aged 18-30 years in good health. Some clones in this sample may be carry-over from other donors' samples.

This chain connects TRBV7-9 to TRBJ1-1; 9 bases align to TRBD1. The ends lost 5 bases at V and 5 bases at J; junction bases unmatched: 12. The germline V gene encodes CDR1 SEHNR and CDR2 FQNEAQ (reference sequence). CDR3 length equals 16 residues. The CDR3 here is CASSPRPGQGWTEAFF. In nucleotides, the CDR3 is TGTGCCAGCAGCCCCCGCCCCGGACAGGGGTGGACTGAAGCTTTCTTT.

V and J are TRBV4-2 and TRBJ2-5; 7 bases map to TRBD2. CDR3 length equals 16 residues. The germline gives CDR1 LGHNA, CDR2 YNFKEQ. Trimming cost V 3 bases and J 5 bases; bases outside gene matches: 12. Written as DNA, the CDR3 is TGTGCCAGCAGCCACTCCGGGACTACGTCCGGCGAGACCCAGTACTTC. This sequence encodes CASSHSGTTSGETQYF.

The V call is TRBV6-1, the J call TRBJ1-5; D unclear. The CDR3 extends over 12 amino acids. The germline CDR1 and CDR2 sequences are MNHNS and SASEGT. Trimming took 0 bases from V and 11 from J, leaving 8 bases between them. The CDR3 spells CASSEAWQSQHF. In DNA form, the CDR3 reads TGTGCCAGCAGTGAAGCGTGGCAGTCCCAGCATTTT.

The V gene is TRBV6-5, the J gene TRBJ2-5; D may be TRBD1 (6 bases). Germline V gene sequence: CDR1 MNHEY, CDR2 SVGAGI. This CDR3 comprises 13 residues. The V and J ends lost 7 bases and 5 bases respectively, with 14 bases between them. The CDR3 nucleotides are TGTGCCAGCAACAAACAGGGTCGGGAGACCCAGTACTTC. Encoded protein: CASNKQGRETQYF.

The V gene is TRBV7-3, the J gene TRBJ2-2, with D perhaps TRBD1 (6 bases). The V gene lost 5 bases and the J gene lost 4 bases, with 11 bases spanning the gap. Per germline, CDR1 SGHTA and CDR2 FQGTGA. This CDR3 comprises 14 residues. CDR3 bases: TGTGCCAGCAGCCCAGGGACACCCACCGGGGAGCTGTTTTTT. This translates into CASSPGTPTGELFF.

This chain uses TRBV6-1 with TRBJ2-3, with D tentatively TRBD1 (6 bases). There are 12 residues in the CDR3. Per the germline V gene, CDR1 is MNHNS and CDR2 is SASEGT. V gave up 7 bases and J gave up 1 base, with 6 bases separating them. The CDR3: CASNRGTDTQYF. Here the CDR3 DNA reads TGTGCCAGCAACAGGGGCACAGATACGCAGTATTTT.